Listed below are T cell receptor beta chains from one sample, sequenced in a study of T-cell memory formation after mild COVID-19. From the 5' RACE reads, TCRdb called clonotypes with MiXCR, one entry per CDR3 protein. The data contain about 190,000 distinct CDR3 sequences, about 21% of them singletons. Sequencing was done on a sample of PBMCs or a T cell subset sorted from them (not recorded which). All receptors derive from an adult woman who had mild COVID-19 (a few samples of this study predate the infection). Cell type and time point are not known. Both conserved end residues are part of each CDR3. D genes are given only for firm matches. Where a row states a size, it is once, few, many or the class of an expanded clone; other rows omit it.

j_call | d_call | clone_size | v_call | cdr3_aa | cdr3_nt
TRBJ1-4 | . | few | TRBV15 | CATSSQGRLASNEKLFF | TGTGCCACCAGCAGTCAGGGCAGGCTGGCATCGAATGAAAAACTGTTTTTT
TRBJ2-5 | . | . | TRBV2 | CASSEGGGREETQYF | TGTGCCAGCAGTGAGGGAGGGGGCCGTGAAGAGACCCAGTACTTC
TRBJ1-1 | TRBD1 | . | TRBV5-1 | CASSLRTGGNTEAFF | TGCGCCAGCAGCTTACGGACAGGGGGCAACACTGAAGCTTTCTTT
TRBJ1-2 | . | few | TRBV7-6 | CASSLGAGIFYGYTF | TGTGCCAGCAGCTTAGGAGCAGGAATCTTCTATGGCTACACCTTC
TRBJ1-1 | TRBD1 | . | TRBV6-2/TRBV6-3 | CASSYSMGQGWNTEAFF | TGTGCCAGCAGTTACTCGATGGGACAGGGATGGAACACTGAAGCTTTCTTT
TRBJ2-1 | TRBD2 | few | TRBV20-1 | CSARDPGLAGGYSYNEQFF | TGCAGTGCTAGAGATCCCGGACTAGCGGGAGGTTACTCCTACAATGAGCAGTTCTTC
TRBJ1-5 | . | many | TRBV14 | CASSQGPNQPQHF | TGTGCCAGCAGCCAGGGACCCAATCAGCCCCAGCATTTT
TRBJ2-5 | TRBD1 | . | TRBV7-2 | CASSLARDRQETQYF | TGTGCCAGCAGCTTAGCCCGGGACAGACAAGAGACCCAGTACTTC
TRBJ2-5 | . | many | TRBV7-9 | CASLGTNEETQYF | TGTGCCAGCCTAGGGACGAACGAAGAGACCCAGTACTTC
TRBJ1-2 | . | few | TRBV7-9 | CASEEGWGYTF | TGTGCCAGCGAGGAGGGATGGGGCTACACCTTC
TRBJ2-7 | . | . | TRBV9 | CASSPHRNEQYF | TGTGCCAGCAGCCCCCACAGGAACGAGCAGTACTTC
TRBJ2-1 | TRBD2 | . | TRBV7-9 | CASSPSLAGGGYNEQFF | TGTGCCAGCAGCCCTTCACTAGCGGGAGGAGGGTACAATGAGCAGTTCTTC
TRBJ2-1 | . | . | TRBV2 | CASSEGAGPYNEQFF | TGTGCCAGCAGTGAAGGGGCAGGGCCCTACAATGAGCAGTTCTTC
TRBJ1-2 | . | . | TRBV6-1 | CASSEGMWGAGYGYTF | TGTGCCAGCAGTGAAGGAATGTGGGGGGCGGGCTATGGCTACACCTTC
TRBJ2-7 | . | few | TRBV4-3 | CASSQDWATEQYF | TGCGCCAGCAGCCAAGACTGGGCTACGGAGCAGTACTTC
TRBJ1-5 | . | . | TRBV10-3 | CAISEQGLEQPQHF | TGTGCCATCAGTGAGCAGGGACTGGAACAGCCCCAGCATTTT
TRBJ1-4 | . | few | TRBV7-9 | CASSLGRNEKLFF | TGTGCCAGCAGCTTAGGACGAAATGAAAAACTGTTTTTT
TRBJ2-7 | TRBD2 | few | TRBV24-1 | CATSDPGTSGYEQYF | TGTGCCACCAGTGATCCGGGGACTAGCGGCTACGAGCAGTACTTC
TRBJ2-7 | . | . | TRBV2 | CASSGPTEQYF | TGTGCCAGCAGTGGACCGACCGAGCAGTACTTC
TRBJ1-2 | . | few | TRBV6-4 | CASCRRGDKTYGYTF | TGTGCCAGCTGTAGGCGGGGGGACAAAACCTATGGCTACACCTTC
TRBJ1-3 | . | . | TRBV7-3 | CASSVRSCSTLRNSGNTIYF | TGTGCCAGCAGCGTAAGATCGTGTTCAACCTTGCGGAACTCTGGAAACACCATATATTTT
TRBJ2-1 | TRBD2 | many | TRBV4-3 | CASSQKLAGDLTEQFF | TGCGCCAGCAGCCAAAAACTAGCGGGAGATCTTACTGAGCAGTTCTTC
TRBJ2-7 | TRBD2 | . | TRBV27 | CASRPAGGIYEQYF | TGTGCCAGCAGACCGGCGGGGGGTATTTACGAGCAGTACTTC
TRBJ2-1 | TRBD1 | . | TRBV7-9 | CASGSTGDNEQFF | TGTGCCAGCGGCAGTACAGGGGACAATGAGCAGTTCTTC
TRBJ2-1 | . | . | TRBV7-9 | CASSLALTNEQFF | TGTGCCAGCAGCTTAGCTCTGACTAATGAGCAGTTCTTC
TRBJ2-2 | . | few | TRBV24-1 | CATSEGGRYTGELFF | TGTGCCACCAGTGAGGGGGGCCGATACACCGGGGAGCTGTTTTTT
TRBJ2-5 | . | . | TRBV9 | CASSVEGLETQYF | TGTGCCAGCAGCGTAGAGGGGCTAGAGACCCAGTACTTC
TRBJ1-5 | TRBD1 | few | TRBV5-1 | CASSLRDSYSNQPQHF | TGCGCCAGCAGCTTGCGGGACAGTTATAGCAATCAGCCCCAGCATTTT
TRBJ2-2 | TRBD2 | few | TRBV7-2 | CASSWRLAGTGELFF | TGTGCCAGCAGCTGGAGACTAGCGGGCACCGGGGAGCTGTTTTTT
TRBJ1-2 | . | few | TRBV20-1 | CSAWDREGTYGYTF | TGCAGTGCTTGGGATAGGGAGGGTACCTATGGCTACACCTTC
TRBJ2-3 | TRBD2 | . | TRBV6-5 | CASSYSGLAGGTLTDTQYF | TGTGCCAGCAGTTACTCCGGATTAGCGGGAGGGACCCTCACAGATACGCAGTATTTT
TRBJ2-1 | . | . | TRBV4-3 | CASSPRFEVLKQFF | TGCGCCAGCAGCCCCCGTTTCGAAGTTTTGAAGCAGTTCTTC
TRBJ1-5 | . | . | TRBV15 | CATSRESGLGDQPQHF | TGTGCCACCAGCAGAGAATCGGGTCTTGGGGATCAGCCCCAGCATTTT
TRBJ1-6 | . | few | TRBV15 | CATSLREAGNSPLHF | TGTGCCACCAGCTTAAGGGAAGCGGGTAATTCACCCCTCCACTTT
TRBJ1-2 | TRBD1 | few | TRBV13 | CASSARDRVYGYTF | TGTGCCAGCAGCGCCCGGGACAGGGTCTATGGCTACACCTTC
TRBJ2-3 | . | many | TRBV7-9 | CASSLIGGAGSTDTQYF | TGTGCCAGCAGCTTAATCGGTGGGGCGGGAAGCACAGATACGCAGTATTTT
TRBJ2-3 | . | few | TRBV4-1 | CASSPAGASTDTQYF | TGCGCCAGCAGTCCGGCGGGGGCTTCAACAGATACGCAGTATTTT
TRBJ2-7 | . | few | TRBV2 | CASIAGRNYEQYF | TGTGCCAGCATTGCGGGACGAAACTACGAGCAGTACTTC
TRBJ2-7 | TRBD2 | few | TRBV6-1 | CASSSLAGASHEQYF | TGTGCCAGCAGCAGCCTAGCGGGGGCTTCCCACGAGCAGTACTTC
TRBJ1-6 | . | few | TRBV4-1 | CASSQSDSRNSPLHF | TGCGCCAGCAGCCAGTCGGACAGCCGTAATTCACCCCTCCACTTT
TRBJ2-7 | TRBD1 | . | TRBV30 | CAWTGTGNPYEQYF | TGTGCCTGGACGGGGACAGGGAACCCCTACGAGCAGTACTTC
TRBJ2-1 | . | . | TRBV25-1 | CASSFITDNEQFF | TGTGCCAGCAGTTTCATAACCGACAATGAGCAGTTCTTC
TRBJ2-1 | TRBD2 | few | TRBV19 | CASRVGTSGYNEQFF | TGTGCCAGTAGAGTCGGGACTAGCGGTTACAATGAGCAGTTCTTC
TRBJ2-3 | . | . | TRBV7-9 | CASSLNPLDLSTDTQYF | TGTGCCAGCAGCTTAAATCCTCTAGATCTAAGCACAGATACGCAGTATTTT
TRBJ1-1 | . | few | TRBV2 | CASSARAVGIEAFF | TGTGCCAGCAGTGCAAGGGCGGTCGGTATAGAAGCTTTCTTT
TRBJ2-2 | . | . | TRBV29-1 | CSVGYANTGELFF | TGCAGCGTTGGTTACGCGAACACCGGGGAGCTGTTTTTT
TRBJ2-7 | . | few | TRBV5-1 | CASSRIKGLDEQYF | TGCGCCAGCAGCCGGATCAAGGGACTTGACGAGCAGTACTTC
TRBJ2-2 | . | . | TRBV4-3 | CASSLGGRNTGELFF | TGCGCCAGCAGCCTGGGAGGTCGAAACACCGGGGAGCTGTTTTTT
TRBJ2-3 | . | . | TRBV2 | CASSGSAATDTQYF | TGTGCCAGCAGTGGATCAGCGGCTACAGATACGCAGTATTTT
TRBJ2-7 | TRBD1 | few | TRBV7-9 | CASSLDRGDEQYF | TGTGCCAGCAGCCTAGACAGGGGCGACGAGCAGTACTTC
TRBJ1-2 | . | few | TRBV7-6 | CASSSNRFSNYGYTF | TGTGCCAGCAGCTCGAACAGGTTCTCTAACTATGGCTACACCTTC
TRBJ1-2 | . | . | TRBV21-1 | CASSKALRTGNNYGYTF | TGTGCCAGCAGCAAAGCGCTAAGGACAGGGAATAACTATGGCTACACCTTC
TRBJ1-5 | . | many | TRBV7-9 | CASSLGGQPQHF | TGTGCCAGCAGCTTAGGGGGTCAGCCCCAGCATTTT
TRBJ2-6 | . | . | TRBV30 | CAGPSGANVLTF | TGTGCAGGGCCATCTGGGGCCAACGTCCTGACTTTC
TRBJ2-4 | TRBD1 | few | TRBV11-2 | CASSNYGTGGVKNIQYF | TGTGCCAGCAGCAACTACGGGACAGGGGGAGTCAAAAACATTCAGTACTTC
TRBJ2-3 | . | . | TRBV11-2 | CASSLEVSGYTDTQYF | TGTGCCAGCAGCTTAGAGGTATCTGGGTACACAGATACGCAGTATTTT
TRBJ1-4 | . | few | TRBV11-2 | CASSSLPAGTNEKLFF | TGTGCCAGCAGCTCCCTTCCGGCGGGGACTAATGAAAAACTGTTTTTT
TRBJ2-1 | . | . | TRBV7-9 | CASSLDWSGDNEQFF | TGTGCCAGCAGCTTAGATTGGTCCGGAGACAATGAGCAGTTCTTC
TRBJ2-3 | TRBD2 | few | TRBV15 | CATSQRGTTDTQYF | TGTGCCACCAGTCAGCGGGGGACCACAGATACGCAGTATTTT